These 6 T cell receptor beta chains were all obtained from the same sample, sequenced in a study of blood T cell repertoires in COVID-19. Only in-frame clones appear in the TCRdb table, and some are missing; sequencing was by immunoSEQ multiplex PCR. This table has a few hundred thousand clones, 86% appearing once. Sequenced: peripheral blood. The receptors originated from a man younger than 35 with active or convalescent COVID-19.

The sample holds a few counts of this clone. The rearrangement links TRBV6-1 to TRBJ1-2; D remains unclear. V was cut by 0 bases and J by 2 bases, with 10 bases left in between. CDR1 is MNHNS and CDR2 is SASEGT in the germline V gene. This CDR3 is built from 15 residues. In DNA form, the CDR3 reads TGTGCCAGCAGTGAAGCCTCCGGGGTGAACTATGGCTACACCTTC. Translated, it gives CASSEASGVNYGYTF.

The rearrangement joins TRBV7-3 to TRBJ2-3, with a possible D match to TRBD1 (5 bases). The CDR3 is made up of 14 amino acids. Germline CDR1 is SGHTA and CDR2 is FQGTGA. V shed 5 bases and J shed 5 bases, with 14 bases lying between them. DNA of the CDR3: TGTGCCAGCAGCATCGGCAGGGCGCAAGATACGCAGTATTTT. This gives the protein CASSIGRAQDTQYF.

The chain is built from TRBV23-1 and TRBJ2-2; TRBD1 matches 7 bases. TRBV23-1 is an ORF, with its function uncertain. The CDR3 extends over 15 amino acids. With V trimmed by 4 bases and J by 4 bases, 6 bases remained unmatched. The CDR3 DNA sequence: TGCGCCAGCAGTCGAGAAGAGGGGGCCACCGGGGAGCTGTTTTTT. This gives the protein CASSREEGATGELFF.

The V call is TRBV30, the J call TRBJ2-5, with D maybe TRBD2 (5 bases). The V gene lost 6 bases and the J gene lost 5 bases, with 16 bases spanning the gap. This CDR3 contains 13 residues. In germline, CDR1 is GTSNPN, CDR2 SVGIG (reference sequence). The CDR3 here is CACRSEGEETQYF. The CDR3 DNA follows: TGTGCCTGTCGGAGCGAGGGAGAGGAGACCCAGTACTTC.

The rearrangement joins TRBV3-1 (or the pseudogene TRBV3-2) to TRBJ2-3; TRBD2 might be the D (6 bases). The CDR3 runs 16 residues. CDR1 is LGHDT, CDR2 YNNKEL, per germline (reference sequence). V was pared by 7 bases and J by 6 bases, with 23 bases between. The CDR3 DNA reads as TGTGCCAGCAAGCTCCCGGAGGCGGGGAATGATGATACGCAGTATTTT. Amino acids: CASKLPEAGNDDTQYF.

This chain connects TRBV5-5 to TRBJ2-1; D uncertain. Germline loops: CDR1 SGHKS, CDR2 YYEKEE (reference sequence). The V and J ends lost 0 bases and 0 bases respectively, with 7 bases between them. This CDR3 is 15 amino acids long. Here the CDR3 reads CASSLGPSSYNEQFF. As DNA, the CDR3 is TGTGCCAGCAGCTTGGGCCCGAGCTCCTACAATGAGCAGTTCTTC.